These 28 T cell receptor beta chains were sequenced from one sample in a study of T cell clones after liver transplantation. TCRdb's table, derived via immunoSEQ multiplex PCR, lists solely in-frame clones and lacks some. Of 50,000 or so clones listed, about nine tenths were seen once; the top ten hold 13% to 15%. Sequencing used CD8+ T cells from blood, obtained 12 months after liver transplant. These TCRs come from a human patient who received a liver transplant. Some T cells may be the graft donor's.

The chain links TRBV19 to TRBJ1-1; D gene uncertain. Deletions cut 8 bases from V and 4 bases from J, with 11 bases between. CDR3 length equals 12 residues. Germline V gives CDR1 LNHDA, CDR2 SQIVND (reference sequence). CDR3 residues: CASVNGRTEAFF. In DNA, the CDR3 is TGTGCCAGTGTTAATGGGCGCACTGAAGCTTTCTTT.

This chain connects TRBV4-2 to TRBJ2-7; the match to TRBD2 covers 10 bases. The V gene's germline CDR1 is LGHNA and CDR2 YNFKEQ. The CDR3 covers 17 residues. J was trimmed by 5 bases and V by 3 bases; bases with no gene match: 13. CDR3 in amino acids: CASSQRLAGELPHEQYF. CDR3 coding DNA: TGTGCCAGCAGCCAGCGGCTAGCGGGAGAACTCCCCCACGAGCAGTACTTC.

Many counts were recorded for this clone. The rearrangement uses TRBV27 and TRBJ1-1; perhaps TRBD1 as D (5 bases). CDR3 length: 13 amino acids. Germline V gene sequence: CDR1 MNHEY, CDR2 SMNVEV (reference sequence). With 6 bases removed from V and 5 bases from J, the gap between germline ends came to 13 bases. For the CDR3, the DNA is TGTGCCAGCAGGGTGGCAGGGTGGACTGAAGCTTTCTTT. It encodes CASRVAGWTEAFF.

This rearrangement joins TRBV19 to TRBJ2-5, with unresolved D. The CDR3 totals 14 residues. Looked up from germline, CDR1 is LNHDA and CDR2 is SQIVND (reference sequence). Trimming took 1 base from V and 4 from J, leaving 10 bases between them. The CDR3 loop is CASSIASRLETQYF. CDR3 nucleotides: TGTGCCAGTAGTATAGCTTCCCGGTTAGAGACCCAGTACTTC.

The rearrangement links TRBV27 to TRBJ2-7; 9 nucleotides line up with TRBD1. CDR3 length equals 14 residues. The germline gives CDR1 MNHEY, CDR2 SMNVEV (reference sequence). Trimming cost V 5 bases and J 5 bases; bases outside gene matches: 7. The CDR3 region has the DNA TGTGCCAGCAGTCTCGGACAGGGGTACCACGAGCAGTACTTC. It translates to CASSLGQGYHEQYF.

The chain employs TRBV5-5 and TRBJ1-2; a possible D gene is TRBD1 (6 bases). Trimming shortened V by 4 bases and J by 2 bases, and 18 bases separated the two germline ends. Germline CDR1 SGHKS, CDR2 YYEKEE (reference sequence). The CDR3 length is 16 residues. CDR3 amino acids: CASSPRGWAENYGYTF. The DNA of the CDR3 is TGTGCCAGCAGCCCGAGGGGGTGGGCGGAAAACTATGGCTACACCTTC.

The rearrangement links TRBV19 to TRBJ2-1, with 11 bases lining up with TRBD1. This CDR3 contains 16 residues. V trimming: 5 bases; J trimming: 7 bases; junction bases outside the gene matches: 10. Germline CDR1 reads LNHDA; CDR2 reads SQIVND (reference sequence). CDR3: CASSLTGTGGSNEQFF. The CDR3 nucleotides read TGTGCCAGTAGTCTCACCGGGACAGGGGGTAGTAATGAGCAGTTCTTC.

The chain combines TRBV4-1 with TRBJ2-2; D unresolved. CDR1 is MGHRA and CDR2 is YSYEKL in the germline V gene. Trimming cost V 1 base and J 4 bases, with 7 bases left between them. The CDR3 spans 14 residues. The CDR3 spells CASSQVIGTGELFF. CDR3 nucleotides: TGCGCCAGCAGCCAAGTGATAGGCACCGGGGAGCTGTTTTTT.

V usage is TRBV2 and J usage is TRBJ1-2, with no clear D. CDR3 size: 15 residues. V shed 7 bases and J shed 1 base, with 16 bases lying between them. Looked up from germline, CDR1 is SNHLY and CDR2 is FYNNEI. CDR3 sequence reads: CASTGYTHLNYGYTF. The DNA for the CDR3 is TGTGCCAGCACGGGGTACACGCACCTTAACTATGGCTACACCTTC.

This chain uses TRBV28 with TRBJ2-5; no definite D call. V was clipped by 5 bases and J by 1 base, with 5 bases between them. From germline, CDR1 is MDHEN and CDR2 SYDVKM. CDR3 length: 12 residues. CDR3 in amino acids: CASSGTQETQYF. In nucleotides, the CDR3 is TGTGCCAGCAGTGGCACCCAAGAGACCCAGTACTTC.

The chain combines TRBV2 with TRBJ2-5; D might be TRBD2 (5 bases). The V gene's germline CDR1 is SNHLY and CDR2 FYNNEI. The CDR3 is 15 amino acids. With 6 bases removed from V and 2 bases from J, the gap between germline ends came to 16 bases. CDR3 sequence reads: CASRSKMDWQETQYF. The CDR3 coding sequence is TGTGCCAGCAGGAGTAAGATGGACTGGCAAGAGACCCAGTACTTC.

The CDR3 spells CASSFWYNEQFF. Here the CDR3 DNA reads TGTGCCAGCAGCTTTTGGTACAATGAGCAGTTCTTC. This chain links TRBV11-2 with TRBJ2-1; D not resolved. Germline V CDR1 and CDR2: SGHAT, FQNNGV. V lost 3 bases, J lost 4 bases, and 4 bases lay in between. The CDR3 has 12 amino acids.

The CDR3 reads CASSPGQGEAEAFF. The CDR3 DNA reads as TGCGCCAGCAGCCCCGGACAGGGGGAGGCTGAAGCTTTCTTT. The chain employs TRBV4-1 and TRBJ1-1; 10 bases line up with TRBD1. Germline V gene lookup returns CDR1 MGHRA and CDR2 YSYEKL. J lost 6 bases, V lost 4 bases, and 5 bases had no gene match. The CDR3 loop spans 14 amino acids.

Written as DNA, the CDR3 is TGTGCCAGCAGCTTAGCCGGGGGTCGGTACGAGCAGTACTTC. It is translated as CASSLAGGRYEQYF. The chain uses TRBV7-9 and TRBJ2-7; weak D call: TRBD2 (6 bases). The CDR3 has 14 amino acids. Germline V gene sequence: CDR1 SEHNR, CDR2 FQNEAQ (reference sequence). Trimming cost V 0 bases and J 4 bases, with 10 bases left between them.

The chain couples TRBV27 to TRBJ2-5, with 7 bases identical to TRBD1. The CDR3 sequence is 15 residues long. Losses at the gene ends were 5 bases for V and 2 bases for J; bases not matched to a gene: 8. Germline V gene lookup returns CDR1 MNHEY and CDR2 SMNVEV (reference sequence). The CDR3 bases are TGTGCCAGCAGTGTGACAGGGATGGTACAAGAGACCCAGTACTTC. It yields the protein CASSVTGMVQETQYF.

The chain combines TRBV5-1 with TRBJ2-3; either TRBD1 or TRBD2 may fit D (8 bases each). The V gene lost 3 bases and the J gene lost 0 bases, with 35 bases spanning the gap. Per germline, CDR1 SGHRS and CDR2 YFSETQ. This CDR3 has 23 amino acids. CDR3 DNA sequence: TGCGCCAGCAGCTCACCAGGGGGCCACCGACCGGGACTAGGAGAAACTAGCACAGATACGCAGTATTTT. It specifies CASSSPGGHRPGLGETSTDTQYF.

The chain couples TRBV7-9 to TRBJ1-1; 7 nucleotides align to TRBD1. Germline V gives CDR1 SEHNR, CDR2 FQNEAQ (reference sequence). This CDR3 contains 13 residues. V shed 5 bases and J 5 bases; nucleotides not matched to a gene: 5. The CDR3 is CASSPRGYTEAFF. CDR3 nucleotide sequence: TGTGCCAGCAGCCCCAGGGGGTATACTGAAGCTTTCTTT.

The chain carries TRBV25-1 and TRBJ1-2; D uncertain. CDR3 length: 14 residues. Per germline, CDR1 MGHDK and CDR2 SYGVNS. Trimming shortened V by 1 base and J by 4 bases, and 10 bases separated the two germline ends. The CDR3 DNA reads TGTGCCAGCAGTGAATTTACATACCCCTATGGCTACACCTTC. It codes for CASSEFTYPYGYTF.

The V call is TRBV6-5, the J call TRBJ1-2, with a weak D call TRBD1 (6 bases). There are 15 residues in the CDR3. The V gene lost 4 bases and the J gene lost 0 bases, with 12 bases spanning the gap. CDR1 and CDR2 (germline): MNHEY, SVGAGI. The CDR3 coding sequence is TGTGCCAGCAGTTGGCAGGGGCCCTCTAACTATGGCTACACCTTC. Translating it yields CASSWQGPSNYGYTF.

The chain combines TRBV28 with TRBJ1-2; D remains unclear. There are 16 residues in the CDR3. V dropped 2 bases and J dropped 8 bases, with 21 bases sitting between them. Germline V gene lookup returns CDR1 MDHEN and CDR2 SYDVKM. The CDR3 DNA sequence: TGTGCCAGCAGTTTAGAGGTAGCCGGATCCTACGGGGGCTACACCTTC. As protein: CASSLEVAGSYGGYTF.

CDR3 DNA sequence: TGTGCCAGCAGCTTAGGGGGACCCCTGACTGAAGCTTTCTTT. Translating gives CASSLGGPLTEAFF. V is TRBV11-2 and J is TRBJ1-1; possibly TRBD1 for D (5 bases). Trimming pared 1 base from V and 5 bases from J, leaving 11 bases between. In germline, CDR1 is SGHAT, CDR2 FQNNGV. CDR3 length equals 14 residues.

The rearrangement uses TRBV18 and TRBJ2-7, with 8 bases fitting TRBD2. Germline V CDR1 and CDR2: KGHSH, LQKENI. This CDR3 is built from 16 residues. V was clipped by 5 bases and J by 6 bases; unmatched bases: 15. The CDR3 coding sequence is TGTGCCAGCTCATCCCAACCCTTGCCCCTAGCGGGCGAGCAGTACTTC. It codes for CASSSQPLPLAGEQYF. The full variable domain, rest sourced from reference TRBV18 and TRBJ2-7, is NAGVMQNPRHLVRRRGQEARLRCSPMKGHSHVYWYRQLPEEGLKFMVYLQKENIIDESGMPKERFSAEFPKEGPSILRIQQVVRGDSAAYFCASSSQPLPLAGEQYFGPGTRLTVT.

This chain uses TRBV28 with TRBJ2-7; 7 bases are shared with TRBD2. The ends lost 6 bases at V and 7 bases at J; junction bases unmatched: 15. The CDR3 totals 15 residues. Germline CDR1 is MDHEN and CDR2 is SYDVKM. The chain's CDR3 is CASSLNPGEGAEQYF. CDR3 DNA: TGTGCCAGCAGCCTGAACCCGGGGGAGGGCGCGGAGCAGTACTTC.

This chain connects TRBV6-4 to TRBJ2-1, with D perhaps TRBD1 (6 bases). Looked up from germline, CDR1 is MRHNA and CDR2 is SNTAGT. The length of the CDR3 is 15 residues. V lost 6 bases and J 0 bases, leaving 12 bases between the germline ends. CDR3 bases: TGTGCCAGCAGGGATACAGGGCACTCCTACAATGAGCAGTTCTTC. Encoded protein: CASRDTGHSYNEQFF.

The chain has TRBV28 and TRBJ1-2; TRBD1 matches 7 bases. V lost 6 bases and J lost 0; bases outside the gene matches: 7. The germline CDR1 and CDR2 sequences are MDHEN and SYDVKM. This CDR3 is 15 amino acids long. In DNA form, the CDR3 reads TGTGCCAGCAGACTGGAACAGGGGTCTAACTATGGCTACACCTTC. Translation gives CASRLEQGSNYGYTF.

In this sample, this clone turned up a few times. The chain uses TRBV6-1 and TRBJ2-7, with TRBD2 matching over 7 bases. CDR3 length: 14 amino acids. V lost 3 bases to trimming and J lost 7 bases; unmatched junction nucleotides: 9. Germline V lookup: CDR1 MNHNS, CDR2 SASEGT. The CDR3 DNA follows: TGTGCCAGCAGTGAGGGGGGGTTCGGATTGGAGCAGTACTTC. Amino acids: CASSEGGFGLEQYF.

This sequence joins TRBV2 and TRBJ1-1, with unresolved D. Germline values: CDR1 SNHLY, CDR2 FYNNEI. The length of the CDR3 is 14 residues. Trimming left V 3 bases short and J 0 bases short, with 8 bases between. CDR3: CASSEVGLNTEAFF. CDR3 DNA: TGTGCCAGCAGTGAGGTGGGTTTGAACACTGAAGCTTTCTTT.

This chain links TRBV27 with TRBJ1-5, with D perhaps TRBD1 (5 bases). Trimming took off 7 bases at V and 2 bases at J, with 15 bases between the two ends. The CDR3 consists of 15 residues. Germline V gives CDR1 MNHEY, CDR2 SMNVEV (reference sequence). As DNA, the CDR3 is TGTGCCAGCACCTCTTTTTGGGGGGGCAATCAGCCCCAGCATTTT. Translation gives CASTSFWGGNQPQHF.